The clone carrying this T cell receptor (beta chain) was counted a single time. What it binds is unknown. The data belong to a study of T cell responses to AZD1222 COVID-19 vaccine. Method: immunoSEQ multiplex PCR; TCRdb's copy keeps in-frame clones and lacks some. The sample shows approximately 110,000 clones, more than 90% of them seen only once. Regarding the study as a whole: Only after the peak T cell response were repertoires sampled. Epitopes outside B.1.351 and B.1.1.7 mutated regions reportedly drew nearly half of spike TCRs.

The CDR3 runs 13 residues. V lost 2 bases to trimming and J lost 4 bases, with 8 bases between them. Germline V CDR1 and CDR2: LGHDT, YNNKEL (reference sequence). Sequenced here: peripheral blood, sampled on day 0 of AZD1222 vaccination. V and J are TRBV3-1 (or the pseudogene TRBV3-2) and TRBJ1-2; no clear D. This TCR came from an adult in good health. CDR3 bases: TGTGCCAGCAGCCAAAGGACGCTCTATGGCTACACCTTC. This gives the protein CASSQRTLYGYTF.